Listed below are T cell receptor beta chains from one sample, sequenced in a study of T cell responses to AZD1222 COVID-19 vaccine. Profiled with immunoSEQ multiplex PCR; TCRdb holds only in-frame clones, not every one. This sample has about 59,000 clones, with 89% found just once. The specimen was peripheral blood, collected 28 days after the second AZD1222 dose. Source of these receptors: an adult who received the AZD1222 COVID-19 vaccine. Both conserved end residues are part of each CDR3. D genes are given only for firm matches. Clone size appears in some rows only: once, few, many, or a class for an expanded clone.

J,D,size,V,DNA,CDR3
TRBJ1-1,.,.,TRBV25-1,TGTGCCAGTCTGGACGGCCGCACTGAAGCTTTCTTT,CASLDGRTEAFF
TRBJ1-1,.,.,TRBV25-1,TGTGCCAGCAGTGAATCCGGACAGCCCAAGGAAGCTTTCTTT,CASSESGQPKEAFF
TRBJ2-7,.,few,TRBV30,TGTGCCTACAAACAGGGAACCTACGAGCAGTACTTC,CAYKQGTYEQYF
TRBJ2-7,.,.,TRBV5-6,TGTGCCAGCAGCTTGGCCCCGGGGGCTTCCTACGAGCAGTACTTC,CASSLAPGASYEQYF
TRBJ2-7,.,.,TRBV5-6,TGTGCCAGCAGCCTTCCCTCTACCTACGAGCAGTACTTC,CASSLPSTYEQYF
TRBJ2-2,.,.,TRBV6-1,TGTGCCAGCAGTGAATCGAGTGGGACCACCGGGGAGCTGTTTTTT,CASSESSGTTGELFF
TRBJ2-7,TRBD2,.,TRBV3-1/TRBV3-2,TGTGCCAGCAGCCAGCGGACTAGCGGGGCCTACGAGCAGTACTTC,CASSQRTSGAYEQYF
TRBJ1-1,.,.,TRBV27,TGTGCCAGCAGTTTAGGACAGCGATGGGGCACTGAAGCTTTCTTT,CASSLGQRWGTEAFF
TRBJ1-5,.,.,TRBV7-4,TGTGCCAGCAGCTTAGGGTTTACCGAAAGACAGCCCCAGCATTTT,CASSLGFTERQPQHF
TRBJ1-1,.,.,TRBV7-3,TGTGCCAGCAGCCGTGGGCCCGTGTCGGTAGGTTATGGCACTGAAGCTTTCTTT,CASSRGPVSVGYGTEAFF
TRBJ1-2,TRBD1,.,TRBV29-1,TGCAGCGTCCTCCCACAGGGGGGACAGGGGGCTTATGGCTACACCTTC,CSVLPQGGQGAYGYTF
TRBJ2-2,.,.,TRBV27,TGTGCCAGCAGTTTATCGGGGCAGAGGAACACCGGGGAGCTGTTTTTT,CASSLSGQRNTGELFF
TRBJ1-5,.,few,TRBV4-3,TGCGCCAGCAGCCAAGATCTAGGACACCTCCGTCAAGCCCAGCATTTT,CASSQDLGHLRQAQHF
TRBJ2-2,.,.,TRBV29-1,TGCAGCGTTGGGGTAGCGGTGAACACCGGGGAGCTGTTTTTT,CSVGVAVNTGELFF
TRBJ2-5,.,.,TRBV5-1,TGCGCCAGCAGCACTACGGCTCAAGAGACCCAGTACTTC,CASSTTAQETQYF
TRBJ2-3,.,.,TRBV29-1,TGCAGCGTTGAAGGGCGGGGAGATACGCAGTATTTT,CSVEGRGDTQYF